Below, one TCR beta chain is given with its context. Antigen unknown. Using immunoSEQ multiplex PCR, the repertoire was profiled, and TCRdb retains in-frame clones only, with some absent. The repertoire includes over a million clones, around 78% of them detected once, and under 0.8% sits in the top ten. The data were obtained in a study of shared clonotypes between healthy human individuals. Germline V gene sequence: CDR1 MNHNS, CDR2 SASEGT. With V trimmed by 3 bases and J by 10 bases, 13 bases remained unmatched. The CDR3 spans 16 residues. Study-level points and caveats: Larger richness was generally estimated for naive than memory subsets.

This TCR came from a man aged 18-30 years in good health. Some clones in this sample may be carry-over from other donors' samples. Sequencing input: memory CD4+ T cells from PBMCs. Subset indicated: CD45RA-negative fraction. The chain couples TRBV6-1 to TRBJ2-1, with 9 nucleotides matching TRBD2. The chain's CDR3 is CASSEDLAGVPREQFF. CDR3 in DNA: TGTGCCAGCAGTGAGGACTTAGCGGGAGTACCGCGGGAGCAGTTCTTC.